The rows below give T cell receptor beta chains drawn from one sample of a study of blood T cell repertoires in COVID-19. Assay: immunoSEQ multiplex PCR; the TCRdb copy retains only in-frame clones and omits some. The sample shows about 410,000 clones, 89% of them seen only once. The sample taken for sequencing was peripheral blood. The receptors derive from a woman aged 40 to 49 with COVID-19, enrolled during active disease. Each CDR3 is given with its conserved first and last residue. A D gene is named only where the DNA matches it firmly. Clone size is shown for a subset of rows, as once, few, many or a class of expanded clone.

V gene	clone size	D gene	CDR3 length	J gene	CDR3 protein	CDR3 DNA
TRBV9	NA	TRBD1	15	TRBJ1-1	CASSVGGRGLTEAFF	TGTGCCAGCAGCGTGGGGGGCAGGGGGCTTACTGAAGCTTTCTTT
TRBV12-5	NA	TRBD1	15	TRBJ1-1	CASGLSTGGDTEAFF	TGTGCTAGTGGTTTGTCGACAGGGGGAGATACTGAAGCTTTCTTT
TRBV12-3/TRBV12-4	once	NA	13	TRBJ2-1	CASSFRGGDEQFF	TGTGCCAGCAGTTTCCGGGGCGGGGATGAGCAGTTCTTC
TRBV19	NA	TRBD2	14	TRBJ2-3	CASKTSGGADTQYF	TGTGCCAGTAAGACTAGCGGGGGGGCTGATACGCAGTATTTT
TRBV5-4	NA	NA	12	TRBJ2-3	CASSLLTDTQYF	TGTGCCAGCAGCCTTCTCACAGATACGCAGTATTTT
TRBV19	NA	TRBD1	16	TRBJ2-7	CASSLLGGTGTYEQYF	TGTGCCAGTAGTCTTCTGGGGGGGACAGGGACCTACGAGCAGTACTTC
TRBV19	NA	TRBD2	13	TRBJ2-7	CASGGLARHEQYF	TGTGCCAGCGGGGGACTAGCTAGGCACGAGCAGTACTTC
TRBV4-1	NA	TRBD1	16	TRBJ2-5	CASSQDGVTGGETQYF	TGCGCCAGCAGCCAAGATGGAGTAACAGGGGGAGAGACCCAGTACTTC
TRBV5-4	NA	NA	15	TRBJ2-7	CASSQGWGVVYEQYF	TGTGCCAGCAGTCAGGGATGGGGGGTAGTCTACGAGCAGTACTTC
TRBV9	NA	TRBD1	14	TRBJ2-5	CASSVRGQTETQYF	TGTGCCAGCAGCGTAAGGGGGCAGACAGAGACCCAGTACTTC
TRBV6-5	few	TRBD1	12	TRBJ1-1	CASSNDRAEAFF	TGTGCCAGCAGCAATGACAGGGCCGAAGCTTTCTTT
TRBV27	NA	NA	15	TRBJ1-5	CASSGTSGGNWAQHF	TGTGCCAGCAGCGGGACATCGGGAGGGAATTGGGCCCAGCATTTT
TRBV28	NA	NA	15	TRBJ2-3	CASSSRFGARDTQYF	TGTGCCAGCAGTTCGAGATTTGGGGCCAGAGATACGCAGTATTTT
TRBV7-3	NA	TRBD2	13	TRBJ2-1	CASSSGLANEQFF	TGTGCCAGCAGCTCGGGACTAGCGAATGAGCAGTTCTTC
TRBV7-9	NA	NA	12	TRBJ1-2	CASSSDTYGYTF	TGTGCCAGCAGCTCGGACACCTATGGCTACACCTTC
TRBV11-3	NA	NA	13	TRBJ1-1	CASSQTGNTEAFF	TGTGCCAGCAGCCAGACAGGGAACACTGAAGCTTTCTTT
TRBV12-3/TRBV12-4	NA	NA	13	TRBJ1-1	CASRPQGSTEAFF	TGTGCCAGCAGACCTCAGGGGAGCACTGAAGCTTTCTTT
TRBV27	few	NA	15	TRBJ1-3	CASSLSQGSGNTIYF	TGTGCCAGCAGTTTATCGCAGGGCTCTGGAAACACCATATATTTT
TRBV10-3	NA	NA	11	TRBJ1-1	CAISGEGYAFF	TGTGCCATCAGTGGGGAGGGTTACGCTTTCTTT
TRBV5-1	NA	TRBD2	17	TRBJ2-2	CASSPMPSGSRTGELFF	TGCGCCAGCAGCCCGATGCCTAGCGGGAGTCGAACCGGGGAGCTGTTTTTT
TRBV2	NA	TRBD1	15	TRBJ1-5	CASAGREQGVQPQHF	TGTGCCAGCGCCGGCAGGGAACAGGGGGTACAGCCCCAGCATTTT
TRBV25-1	NA	NA	14	TRBJ1-1	CASSDYRMNTEAFF	TGTGCCAGCAGTGACTACCGTATGAACACTGAAGCTTTCTTT
TRBV7-3	NA	TRBD1	18	TRBJ2-1	CASSLGLGTGDSGNEQFF	TGTGCCAGCAGCTTAGGCCTCGGGACAGGGGATTCGGGCAATGAGCAGTTCTTC
TRBV15	NA	NA	15	TRBJ1-1	CATSRVAGDWTEAFF	TGTGCCACCAGCAGAGTGGCCGGGGATTGGACTGAAGCTTTCTTT
TRBV11-2	few	TRBD1	13	TRBJ1-2	CASSFSPGQGTAF	TGTGCCAGCAGCTTCAGCCCCGGACAGGGGACCGCCTTC
TRBV7-2	NA	NA	18	TRBJ2-5	CASSLTKSSGLLRETQYF	TGTGCCAGCAGCTTAACGAAAAGTTCGGGACTTCTGAGGGAGACCCAGTACTTC
TRBV27	once	NA	14	TRBJ1-1	CASSRGREFVEAFF	TGTGCCAGCAGTCGGGGTCGCGAATTCGTTGAAGCTTTCTTT
TRBV19	NA	NA	14	TRBJ1-2	CASSIVLQGNGYTF	TGTGCCAGTAGTATCGTCCTCCAGGGTAATGGCTACACCTTC
TRBV27	NA	TRBD2	16	TRBJ2-1	CASSLGASGSLIEQFF	TGTGCCAGCAGTTTAGGAGCTAGCGGGAGTTTAATTGAGCAGTTCTTC
TRBV12-3/TRBV12-4	NA	NA	13	TRBJ1-2	CASSSSGYYGYTF	TGTGCCAGCAGTAGTTCAGGGTACTATGGCTACACCTTC
TRBV19	few	NA	13	TRBJ2-3	CASFGERRDTQYF	TGTGCCAGTTTTGGGGAGCGTCGGGATACGCAGTATTTT